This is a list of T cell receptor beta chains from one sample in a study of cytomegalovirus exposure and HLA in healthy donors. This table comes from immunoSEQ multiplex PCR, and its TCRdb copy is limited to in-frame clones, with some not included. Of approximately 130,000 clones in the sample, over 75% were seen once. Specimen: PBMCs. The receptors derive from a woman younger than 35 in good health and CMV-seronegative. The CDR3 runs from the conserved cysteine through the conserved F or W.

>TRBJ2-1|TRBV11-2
CASSSPRTSGEQFF
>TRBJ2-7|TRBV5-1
CASSEAPTTYEQYF
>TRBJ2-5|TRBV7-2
CASSSVPETQYF
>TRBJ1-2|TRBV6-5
CASSRTGGNYGYTF
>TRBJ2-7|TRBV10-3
CAISPGSSYEQYF
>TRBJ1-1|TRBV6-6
CASSYSNLNTEAFF
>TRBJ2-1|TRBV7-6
CASSGFLRAGGSEQFF
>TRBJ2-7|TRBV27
CASSLRGAGEQYF
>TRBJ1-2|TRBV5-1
CASSHMTVGNYGYTF
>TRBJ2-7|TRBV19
CASGPGVYYEQYF
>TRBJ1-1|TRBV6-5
CASSYGGTVTEAFF
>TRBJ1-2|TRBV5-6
CASSLSGQGARGYTF
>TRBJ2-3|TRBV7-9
CASSLANQREGRDTQYF
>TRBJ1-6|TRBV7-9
CASSLGGQAESPLHF
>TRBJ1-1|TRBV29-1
CSVDAQGRGTEAFF
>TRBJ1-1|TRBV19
CASGGVLNTEAFF
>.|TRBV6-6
CASSTDRDAYEQYF
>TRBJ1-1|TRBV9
CASSALGGREAFF
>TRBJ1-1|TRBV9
CASSVVVGVGTEAFF
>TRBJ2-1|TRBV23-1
CASSQSQGPNGGDEQFF
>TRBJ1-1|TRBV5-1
CASSPMGGEGAEAFF